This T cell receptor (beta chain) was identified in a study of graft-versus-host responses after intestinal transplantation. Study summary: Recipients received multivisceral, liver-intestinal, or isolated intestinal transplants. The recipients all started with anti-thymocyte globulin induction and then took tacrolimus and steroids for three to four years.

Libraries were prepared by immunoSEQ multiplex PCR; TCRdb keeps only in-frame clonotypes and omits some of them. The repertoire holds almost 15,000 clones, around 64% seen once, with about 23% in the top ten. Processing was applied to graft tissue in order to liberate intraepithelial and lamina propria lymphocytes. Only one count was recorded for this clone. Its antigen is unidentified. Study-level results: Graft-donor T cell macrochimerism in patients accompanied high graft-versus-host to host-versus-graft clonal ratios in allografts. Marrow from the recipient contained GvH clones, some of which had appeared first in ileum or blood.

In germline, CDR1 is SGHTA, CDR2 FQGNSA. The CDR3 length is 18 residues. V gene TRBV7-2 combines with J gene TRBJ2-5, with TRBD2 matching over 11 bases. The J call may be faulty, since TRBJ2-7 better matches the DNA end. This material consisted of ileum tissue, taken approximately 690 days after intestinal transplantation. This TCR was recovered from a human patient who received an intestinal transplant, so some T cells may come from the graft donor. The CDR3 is CASSRWTSGFTSSYEQYF. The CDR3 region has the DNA TGTGCCAGCAGCCGCTGGACTAGCGGGTTTACCAGCTCCTACGAGCAGTACTTC.